This passage covers 8 T cell receptor beta chains from one sample sequenced in a study of shared clonotypes between healthy human individuals. Sequencing used immunoSEQ multiplex PCR; TCRdb keeps in-frame clones, though not all of them. The sample contains 2 million to 2.5 million clones, about 92% of which appear only once. Naive CD8 cells were CD45RO-negative, positively selected for CCR7, excluding terminally differentiated effector memory CD45RA+ cells. The sample consisted of naive CD8+ T cells from PBMCs. These receptor sequences come from a man between 18 and 35 years old in good health. Some clones in this sample may be carry-over from other donors' samples.

The J gene is TRBJ1-3, the V gene TRBV28; the match to TRBD1 covers 8 bases. CDR1 and CDR2 from the germline V gene are MDHEN and SYDVKM. The length of the CDR3 is 16 residues. V lost 4 bases to trimming and J lost 4 bases; unmatched junction nucleotides: 9. In DNA form, the CDR3 reads TGTGCCAGCAGTTCTTCTTTGACAGGGGTAGGAAACACCATATATTTT. This gives the protein CASSSSLTGVGNTIYF.

This chain joins TRBV19 and TRBJ1-3; D not certain. The CDR3 is made up of 15 amino acids. V lost 3 bases to trimming and J lost 2 bases, with 11 bases between them. Per the germline V gene, CDR1 is LNHDA and CDR2 is SQIVND (reference sequence). This CDR3 is CASSMTSVPGNTIYF. The CDR3 DNA is TGTGCCAGTAGTATGACGAGCGTTCCTGGAAACACCATATATTTT.

This clone appeared once. The chain couples TRBV5-4 to TRBJ1-3; possibly TRBD1 for D (5 bases). V lost 3 bases and J lost 2, with 6 bases in between. CDR3 length: 13 residues. Germline V gene data show CDR1 as SGHNT and CDR2 as YYREEE (reference sequence). This CDR3 is CASSSRAGNTIYF. Written as DNA, the CDR3 is TGTGCCAGCAGCTCCAGGGCTGGAAACACCATATATTTT.

The rearrangement joins TRBV4-1 to TRBJ1-5, with D tentatively TRBD1 (5 bases). Trimming stripped 1 base from V and 3 bases from J, with 7 bases between. Germline values: CDR1 MGHRA, CDR2 YSYEKL. The CDR3 consists of 14 residues. The CDR3 loop is CASSQGQPNQPQHF. The DNA of the CDR3 is TGCGCCAGCAGCCAAGGACAGCCCAATCAGCCCCAGCATTTT.

This clone appeared once. The chain joins TRBV2 to TRBJ1-5, with no clear D. V lost 3 bases and J lost 2, with 11 bases in between. This CDR3 has 15 amino acids. CDR1 and CDR2 from the germline V gene are SNHLY and FYNNEI. The DNA of the CDR3 is TGTGCCAGCAGTGATGGGTTTGGGGGCAATCAGCCCCAGCATTTT. It specifies CASSDGFGGNQPQHF.

The V call is TRBV9, the J call TRBJ2-7, with TRBD2 matching over 11 bases. The length of the CDR3 is 16 residues. J was trimmed by 2 bases and V by 3 bases; bases with no gene match: 7. CDR1 SGDLS and CDR2 YYNGEE come from the germline V gene. The CDR3 DNA is TGTGCCAGCAGCGGGAAGACTAGCGGGATGCCCTACGAGCAGTACTTC. It yields the protein CASSGKTSGMPYEQYF.

The chain has TRBV13 and TRBJ2-2, with D unresolved. From germline, CDR1 is PRHDT and CDR2 FYEKMQ (reference sequence). This CDR3 has 14 amino acids. The V gene lost 1 base and the J gene lost 1 base, with 4 bases spanning the gap. The CDR3 nucleotides read TGTGCCAGCAGCTTAGAGGTGAACACCGGGGAGCTGTTTTTT. Translated: CASSLEVNTGELFF.

The gene calls are TRBV19 and TRBJ1-3, with no clear D. The CDR3 is 12 residues long. The V gene's germline CDR1 is LNHDA and CDR2 SQIVND (reference sequence). The CDR3 region has the DNA TGTGTCAGCGCGGACTCTGGAAACACCATATATTTT. The encoded protein is CVSADSGNTIYF.